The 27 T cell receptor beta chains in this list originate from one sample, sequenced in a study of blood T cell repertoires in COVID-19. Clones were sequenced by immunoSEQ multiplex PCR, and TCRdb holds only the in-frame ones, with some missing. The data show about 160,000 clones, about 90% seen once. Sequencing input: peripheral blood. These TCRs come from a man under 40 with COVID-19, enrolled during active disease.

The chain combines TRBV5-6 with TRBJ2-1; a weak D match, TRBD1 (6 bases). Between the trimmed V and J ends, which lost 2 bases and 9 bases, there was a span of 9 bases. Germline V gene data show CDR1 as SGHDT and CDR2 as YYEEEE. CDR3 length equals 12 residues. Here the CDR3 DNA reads TGTGCCAGCAGCTTCCAGGGGAGTGAGCAGTTCTTC. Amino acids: CASSFQGSEQFF.

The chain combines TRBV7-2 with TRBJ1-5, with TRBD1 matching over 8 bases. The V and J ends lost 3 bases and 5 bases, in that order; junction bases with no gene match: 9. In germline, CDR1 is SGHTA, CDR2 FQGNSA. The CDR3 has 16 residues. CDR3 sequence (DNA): TGTGCCAGCAGCTTTGACCGACAGGGGACTTATCAGCCCCAGCATTTT. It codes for CASSFDRQGTYQPQHF.

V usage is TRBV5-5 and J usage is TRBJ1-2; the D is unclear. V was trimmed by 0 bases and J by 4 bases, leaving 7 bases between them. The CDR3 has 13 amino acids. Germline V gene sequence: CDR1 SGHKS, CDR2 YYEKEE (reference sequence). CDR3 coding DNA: TGTGCCAGCAGCTTGGTGCGTTCCTATGGCTACACCTTC. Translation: CASSLVRSYGYTF. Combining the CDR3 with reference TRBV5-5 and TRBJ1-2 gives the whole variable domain DAGVTQSPTHLIKTRGQQVTLRCSPISGHKSVSWYQQVLGQGPQFIFQYYEKEERGRGNFPDRFSARQFPNYSSELNVNALLLGDSALYLCASSLVRSYGYTFGSGTRLTVV.

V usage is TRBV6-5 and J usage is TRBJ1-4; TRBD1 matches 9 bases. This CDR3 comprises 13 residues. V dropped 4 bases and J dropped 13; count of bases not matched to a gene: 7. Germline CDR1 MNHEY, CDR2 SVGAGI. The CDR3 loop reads CASSWGTGNRLFF. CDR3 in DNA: TGTGCCAGCAGTTGGGGGACAGGGAACAGACTGTTTTTT.

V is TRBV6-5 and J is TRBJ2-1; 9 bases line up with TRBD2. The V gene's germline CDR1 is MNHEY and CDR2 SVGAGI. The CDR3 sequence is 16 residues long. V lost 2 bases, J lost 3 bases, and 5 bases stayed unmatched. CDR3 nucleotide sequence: TGTGCCAGCAGTTACGACGCGGGGGGGAGCTACAATGAGCAGTTCTTC. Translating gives CASSYDAGGSYNEQFF.

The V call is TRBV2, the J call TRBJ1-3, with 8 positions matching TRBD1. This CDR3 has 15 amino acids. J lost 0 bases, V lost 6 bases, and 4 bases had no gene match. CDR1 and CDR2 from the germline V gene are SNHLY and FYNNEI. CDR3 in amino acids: CASSRTGGSGNTIYF. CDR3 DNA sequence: TGTGCCAGCAGCCGCACAGGGGGCTCTGGAAACACCATATATTTT.

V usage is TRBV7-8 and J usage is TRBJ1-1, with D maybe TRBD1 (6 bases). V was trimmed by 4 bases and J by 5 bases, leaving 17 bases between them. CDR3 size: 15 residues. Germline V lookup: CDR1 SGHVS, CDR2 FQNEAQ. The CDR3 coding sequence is TGTGCCAGCAGCTCATGGGGGGGGCTAGGTACTGAAGCTTTCTTT. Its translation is CASSSWGGLGTEAFF.

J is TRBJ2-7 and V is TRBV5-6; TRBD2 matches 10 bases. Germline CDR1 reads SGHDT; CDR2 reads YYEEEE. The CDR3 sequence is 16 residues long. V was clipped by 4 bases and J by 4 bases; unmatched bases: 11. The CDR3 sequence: CASSPGLAESKYEQYF. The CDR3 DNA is TGTGCCAGCAGCCCTGGACTAGCGGAGAGCAAATACGAGCAGTACTTC.

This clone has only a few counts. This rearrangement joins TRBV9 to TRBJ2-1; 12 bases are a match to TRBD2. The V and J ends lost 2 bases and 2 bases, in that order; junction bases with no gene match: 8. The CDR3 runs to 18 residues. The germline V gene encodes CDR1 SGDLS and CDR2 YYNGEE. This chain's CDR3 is CASSVTLTSGGTYNEQFF. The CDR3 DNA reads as TGTGCCAGCAGCGTGACATTGACTAGCGGGGGAACCTACAATGAGCAGTTCTTC.

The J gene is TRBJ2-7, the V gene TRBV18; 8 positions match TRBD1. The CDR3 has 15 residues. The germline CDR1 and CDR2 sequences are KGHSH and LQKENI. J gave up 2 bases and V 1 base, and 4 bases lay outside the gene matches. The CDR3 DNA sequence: TGTGCCAGCTCACCACAGATGACAGGGGCCTACGAGCAGTACTTC. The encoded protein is CASSPQMTGAYEQYF. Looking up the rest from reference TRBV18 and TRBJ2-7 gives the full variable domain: NAGVMQNPRHLVRRRGQEARLRCSPMKGHSHVYWYRQLPEEGLKFMVYLQKENIIDESGMPKERFSAEFPKEGPSILRIQQVVRGDSAAYFCASSPQMTGAYEQYFGPGTRLTVT.

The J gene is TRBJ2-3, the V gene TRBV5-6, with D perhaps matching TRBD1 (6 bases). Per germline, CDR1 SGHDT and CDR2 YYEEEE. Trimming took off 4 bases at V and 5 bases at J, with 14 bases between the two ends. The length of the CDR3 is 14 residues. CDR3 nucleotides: TGTGCCAGCAGCCAGGGGTTCCGTGGAGATACGCAGTATTTT. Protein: CASSQGFRGDTQYF.

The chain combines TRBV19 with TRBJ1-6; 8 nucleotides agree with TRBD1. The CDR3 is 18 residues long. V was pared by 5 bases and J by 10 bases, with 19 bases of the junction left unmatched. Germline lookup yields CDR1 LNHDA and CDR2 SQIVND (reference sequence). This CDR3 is CASSDVEQGVSSRSPLHF. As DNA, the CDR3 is TGTGCCAGTAGTGACGTTGAACAGGGGGTGAGTAGCCGCTCACCCCTCCACTTT.

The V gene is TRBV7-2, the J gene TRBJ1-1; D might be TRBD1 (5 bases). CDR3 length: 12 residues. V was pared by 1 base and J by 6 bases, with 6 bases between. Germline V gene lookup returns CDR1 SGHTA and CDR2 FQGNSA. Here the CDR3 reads CASSLGGAEAFF. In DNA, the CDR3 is TGTGCCAGCAGCTTAGGGGGGGCTGAAGCTTTCTTT.

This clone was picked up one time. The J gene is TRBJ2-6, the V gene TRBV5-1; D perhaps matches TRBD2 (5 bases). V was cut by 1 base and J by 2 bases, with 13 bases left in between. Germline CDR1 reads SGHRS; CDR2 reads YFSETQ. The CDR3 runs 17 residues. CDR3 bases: TGCGCCAGCAGCTTGACGCCGGGGAGCCCTGGGGCCAACGTCCTGACTTTC. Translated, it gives CASSLTPGSPGANVLTF. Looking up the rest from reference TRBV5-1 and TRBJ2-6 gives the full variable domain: KAGVTQTPRYLIKTRGQQVTLSCSPISGHRSVSWYQQTPGQGLQFLFEYFSETQRNKGNFPGRFSGRQFSNSRSEMNVSTLELGDSALYLCASSLTPGSPGANVLTFGAGSRLTVL.

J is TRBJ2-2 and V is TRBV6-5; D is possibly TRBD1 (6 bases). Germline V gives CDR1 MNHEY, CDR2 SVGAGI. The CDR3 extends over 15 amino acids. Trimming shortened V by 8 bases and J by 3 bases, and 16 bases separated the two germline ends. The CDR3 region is CASRTPGQYTGELFF. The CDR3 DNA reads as TGTGCCAGCCGGACCCCCGGACAGTACACCGGGGAGCTGTTTTTT.

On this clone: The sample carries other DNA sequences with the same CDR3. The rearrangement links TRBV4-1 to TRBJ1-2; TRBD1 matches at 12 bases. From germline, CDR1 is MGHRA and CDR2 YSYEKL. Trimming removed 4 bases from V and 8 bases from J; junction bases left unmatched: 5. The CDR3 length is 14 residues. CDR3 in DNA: TGCGCCAGCAGCCTGGGACAGGGGGCGGGGGGCTACACCTTC. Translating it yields CASSLGQGAGGYTF.

CDR3 sequence (DNA): TGCGCCAGCAGCCAAGTGAGCCTGCAGGGGAGAGATGGCTACACCTTC. It specifies CASSQVSLQGRDGYTF. The chain carries TRBV4-3 and TRBJ1-2, with D possibly being TRBD1 (6 bases). This CDR3 comprises 16 residues. Deletions cut 1 base from V and 6 bases from J, with 18 bases between. CDR1 LGHNA and CDR2 YSLEER come from the germline V gene.

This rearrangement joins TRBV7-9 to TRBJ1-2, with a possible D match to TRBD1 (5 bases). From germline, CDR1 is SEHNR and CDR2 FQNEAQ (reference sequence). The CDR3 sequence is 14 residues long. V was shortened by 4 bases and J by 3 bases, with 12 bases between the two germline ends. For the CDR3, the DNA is TGTGCCAGCAGCTCCTCGGGGGTCCACTATGGCTACACCTTC. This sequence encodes CASSSSGVHYGYTF.

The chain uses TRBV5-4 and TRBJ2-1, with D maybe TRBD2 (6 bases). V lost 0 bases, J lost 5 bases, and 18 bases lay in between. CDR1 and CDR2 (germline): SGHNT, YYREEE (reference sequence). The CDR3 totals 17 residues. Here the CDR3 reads CASSLAPGLEKNNEQFF. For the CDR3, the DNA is TGTGCCAGCAGCTTGGCGCCGGGACTCGAAAAAAACAATGAGCAGTTCTTC.

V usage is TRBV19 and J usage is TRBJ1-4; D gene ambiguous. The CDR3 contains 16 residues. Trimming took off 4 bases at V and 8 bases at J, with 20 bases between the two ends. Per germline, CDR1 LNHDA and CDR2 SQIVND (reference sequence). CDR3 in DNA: TGTGCCAGTAGTAGAGGGCTAGTGGATTCAGGAGAAAAACTGTTTTTT. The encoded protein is CASSRGLVDSGEKLFF.

The CDR3 DNA sequence: TGCAGCGTTGCACAGGGGAACACTGAAGCTTTCTTT. It is translated as CSVAQGNTEAFF. This chain joins TRBV29-1 and TRBJ1-1, with TRBD1 as a possible D gene (6 bases). Trimming pared 4 bases from V and 1 base from J, leaving 7 bases between. CDR3 length: 12 residues. CDR1 is SQVTM, CDR2 ANQGSEA, per germline.

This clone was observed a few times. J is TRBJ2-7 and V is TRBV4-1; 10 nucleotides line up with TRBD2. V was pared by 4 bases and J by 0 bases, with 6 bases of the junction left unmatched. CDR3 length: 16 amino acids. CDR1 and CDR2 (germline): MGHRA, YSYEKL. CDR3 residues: CASSPLAGGRSYEQYF. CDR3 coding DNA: TGCGCCAGCAGCCCCTTAGCGGGGGGCCGCTCCTACGAGCAGTACTTC.

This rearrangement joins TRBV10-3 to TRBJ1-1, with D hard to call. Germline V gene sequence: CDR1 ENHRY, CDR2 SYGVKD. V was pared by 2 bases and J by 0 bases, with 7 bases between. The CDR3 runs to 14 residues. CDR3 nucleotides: TGTGCCATCAGTGAGCCCACAGTGAACACTGAAGCTTTCTTT. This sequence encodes CAISEPTVNTEAFF.

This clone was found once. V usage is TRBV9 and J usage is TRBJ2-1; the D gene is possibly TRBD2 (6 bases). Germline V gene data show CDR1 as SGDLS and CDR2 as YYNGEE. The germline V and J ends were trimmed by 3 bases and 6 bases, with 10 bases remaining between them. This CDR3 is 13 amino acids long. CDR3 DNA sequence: TGTGCCAGCAGCGGGGGGGTCTCCAATGAGCAGTTCTTC. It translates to CASSGGVSNEQFF.

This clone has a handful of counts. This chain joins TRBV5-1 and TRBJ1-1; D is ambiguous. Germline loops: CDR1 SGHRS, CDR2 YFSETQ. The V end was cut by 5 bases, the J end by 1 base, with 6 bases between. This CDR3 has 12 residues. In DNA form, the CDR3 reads TGCGCCAGCAGACCAGGGAACACTGAAGCTTTCTTT. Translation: CASRPGNTEAFF. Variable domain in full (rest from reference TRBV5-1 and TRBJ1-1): KAGVTQTPRYLIKTRGQQVTLSCSPISGHRSVSWYQQTPGQGLQFLFEYFSETQRNKGNFPGRFSGRQFSNSRSEMNVSTLELGDSALYLCASRPGNTEAFFGQGTRLTVV.

DNA of the CDR3: TGTGCCAGCAGTTACTTTACACGCCCCTACGAGCAGTACTTC. Translation gives CASSYFTRPYEQYF. The rearrangement links TRBV6-5 to TRBJ2-7, with D unclear. V lost 1 base, J lost 2 bases, and 9 bases lay in between. Germline CDR1 reads MNHEY; CDR2 reads SVGAGI. CDR3 length: 14 residues.

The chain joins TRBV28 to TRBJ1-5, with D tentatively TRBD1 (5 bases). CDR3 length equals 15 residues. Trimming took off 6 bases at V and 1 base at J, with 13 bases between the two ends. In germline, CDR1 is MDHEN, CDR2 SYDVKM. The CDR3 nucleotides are TGTGCCAGCAGAGACTGGAAGGGGAGCAATCAGCCCCAGCATTTT. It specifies CASRDWKGSNQPQHF.